The table lists the clone carrying this TCR beta chain with many counts. The data originate from a study of T-cell memory formation after mild COVID-19. V was clipped by 6 bases and J by 4 bases, with 10 bases between them. This CDR3 spans 12 amino acids. Germline assignment: CDR1 KGHSH and CDR2 LQKENI. TCRdb reanalysed the 5' RACE reads using MiXCR and keeps one entry per CDR3 protein. The sample has approximately 150,000 distinct CDR3 sequences, about 5.5% seen once. The sequence came from an adult woman who had mild COVID-19 (a few samples of this study predate the infection). Cell type and time point are not known. Sequencing used PBMCs or a T cell subset sorted from them (not recorded which). This chain uses TRBV18 with TRBJ2-7; D is unresolved. The CDR3: CASSPQEYEQYF. CDR3 coding DNA: TGTGCCAGCTCCCCGCAGGAGTACGAGCAGTACTTC. The full variable domain, in which reference TRBV18 and TRBJ2-7 provide the parts outside the CDR3, is NAGVMQNPRHLVRRRGQEARLRCSPMKGHSHVYWYRQLPEEGLKFMVYLQKENIIDESGMPKERFSAEFPKEGPSILRIQQVVRGDSAAYFCASSPQEYEQYFGPGTRLTVT.